This record covers a single T cell receptor beta chain. The data belong to a study of blood T cell repertoires in COVID-19. Study as a whole: The cDNA or gDNA used as material had been derived from T cells, B-cell-depleted T cells, or PBMCs.

This CDR3 has 15 residues. The trim removed 6 bases at V and 5 bases at J, leaving 12 bases unmatched. Germline assignment: CDR1 MNHEY and CDR2 SMNVEV (reference sequence). Study processing details: Nucleated cell counts were estimated from reference gene primer amplification. This table comes from immunoSEQ multiplex PCR, and its TCRdb copy is limited to in-frame clones, with some not included. The V and J calls and clone size are taken from that table; D and trimming were inferred from the DNA. Of over 250,000 clones listed, 86% are singletons. The Seattle site enrolled patients during active infection and followed them longitudinally.

The sequenced sample consisted of peripheral blood. This receptor was taken from a woman aged 70-85 years with COVID-19, enrolled during active disease. The chain uses TRBV27 and TRBJ1-1; the match to TRBD1 covers 7 bases. CDR3 bases: TGTGCCAGCAGGTCGCTACAGGGGAGTAGAACTGAAGCTTTCTTT. As protein: CASRSLQGSRTEAFF.